The next 17 T cell receptor beta chains were all read from a single sample in a study of blood T cell repertoires in COVID-19. TCRdb's table, derived via immunoSEQ multiplex PCR, lists solely in-frame clones and lacks some. The sample holds about 110,000 clones, 86% seen once. The specimen sequenced was peripheral blood. The receptors stem from a man aged 40-50 years with acute or convalescent COVID-19.

This clone was seen a handful of times. This chain links TRBV27 with TRBJ1-2; D remains unclear. Germline CDR1 is MNHEY and CDR2 is SMNVEV (reference sequence). The ends were cut back, 3 bases at V and 1 base at J, with 6 bases in the middle. The CDR3 is 13 residues long. The CDR3 spells CASSLLGNYGYTF. CDR3 coding DNA: TGTGCCAGCAGTTTGCTCGGTAACTATGGCTACACCTTC.

The CDR3 loop reads CASRRTGRADTQYF. The CDR3 coding sequence is TGTGCCAGCAGAAGGACAGGGCGAGCAGATACGCAGTATTTT. The gene calls are TRBV27 and TRBJ2-3, with 8 bases fitting TRBD1. Germline V gene sequence: CDR1 MNHEY, CDR2 SMNVEV (reference sequence). Germline trimming cut 6 bases from V and 4 bases from J; bases unmatched to any gene: 6. The CDR3 is 14 residues long.

The CDR3 here is CSVVPGGYGYTF. CDR3 DNA: TGCAGCGTTGTACCAGGAGGCTATGGCTACACCTTC. This chain joins TRBV29-1 and TRBJ1-2; D is unclear. The CDR3 extends over 12 amino acids. The germline V and J ends were trimmed by 4 bases and 4 bases, with 10 bases remaining between them. Germline-derived CDR1 and CDR2 are SQVTM and ANQGSEA.

The chain couples TRBV6-6 to TRBJ1-5; 9 bases align to TRBD1. The V and J ends lost 5 bases and 5 bases, in that order; junction bases with no gene match: 10. The length of the CDR3 is 16 residues. CDR1 and CDR2 (germline): MNHNY, SVGAGI (reference sequence). The CDR3 is CASSRNQDRGYQPQHF. CDR3 coding DNA: TGTGCCAGCAGTAGGAACCAGGACAGGGGATATCAGCCCCAGCATTTT.

J is TRBJ1-3 and V is TRBV30; perhaps TRBD1 as D (6 bases). The germline V and J ends were trimmed by 7 bases and 2 bases, with 12 bases remaining between them. The germline gives CDR1 GTSNPN, CDR2 SVGIG (reference sequence). The CDR3 extends over 13 amino acids. Here the CDR3 reads CASQGLAGNTIYF. The CDR3 DNA sequence: TGTGCCTCACAGGGTTTGGCTGGAAACACCATATATTTT.

The genes are TRBV6-5 and TRBJ2-1; 8 nucleotides line up with TRBD2. Trimming removed 5 bases from V and 4 bases from J; junction bases left unmatched: 4. CDR3 length equals 14 residues. Germline CDR1 is MNHEY and CDR2 is SVGAGI. CDR3 protein: CASSISGVYNEQFF. The CDR3 DNA reads TGTGCCAGCAGTATTAGCGGGGTTTACAATGAGCAGTTCTTC.

V usage is TRBV3-1 (or the pseudogene TRBV3-2) and J usage is TRBJ2-3; possible D gene TRBD2, 5 bases. Germline CDR1 reads LGHDT; CDR2 reads YNNKEL (reference sequence). Trimming took 5 bases from V and 3 from J, leaving 18 bases between them. The CDR3 contains 16 residues. CDR3 coding DNA: TGTGCCAGCAGCAAAAGTGAGGGAATGGTAACAGATACGCAGTATTTT. Protein product: CASSKSEGMVTDTQYF.

This sequence joins TRBV5-1 and TRBJ1-1, with unresolved D. The CDR3 spans 14 residues. The germline V gene has CDR1 SGHRS and CDR2 YFSETQ. V lost 4 bases and J lost 1, with 11 bases in between. This CDR3 is CASSPGIRNTEAFF. The DNA of the CDR3 is TGCGCCAGCAGCCCGGGGATAAGGAACACTGAAGCTTTCTTT.

The chain recombines TRBV18 with TRBJ1-2; 7 nucleotides line up with TRBD1. Germline lookup yields CDR1 KGHSH and CDR2 LQKENI. Losses at the gene ends were 3 bases for V and 7 bases for J; bases not matched to a gene: 11. The CDR3 sequence is 15 residues long. CDR3 sequence reads: CASSPNEGAFSGYTF. DNA for the CDR3: TGTGCCAGCTCACCTAATGAGGGGGCGTTTAGTGGCTACACCTTC.

The V gene is TRBV3-1 (or the pseudogene TRBV3-2), the J gene TRBJ2-7; no clear D. Germline values: CDR1 LGHDT, CDR2 YNNKEL (reference sequence). The CDR3 is 11 residues long. With 2 bases removed from V and 6 bases from J, the gap between germline ends came to 5 bases. CDR3 in DNA: TGTGCCAGCAGCCAATATAGCGAGCAGTACTTC. Its protein is CASSQYSEQYF.

This chain links TRBV5-4 with TRBJ2-1; TRBD2 agrees at 13 bases. Unmatched junction bases numbered 11, after V lost 3 bases and J lost 8 bases. CDR3 length: 17 residues. The germline CDR1 and CDR2 sequences are SGHNT and YYREEE (reference sequence). CDR3 in amino acids: CASSSKTSGRASDEQFF. The CDR3 region has the DNA TGTGCCAGCAGCTCGAAAACTAGCGGGAGGGCCTCGGATGAGCAGTTCTTC.

The J gene is TRBJ1-6, the V gene TRBV6-2 or TRBV6-3; 9 nucleotides line up with TRBD1. CDR3 length: 14 residues. V shed 5 bases, J shed 7 bases, and the junction held 3 bases outside the gene matches. The germline V gene has CDR1 MNHEY and CDR2 SVGEGT. CDR3: CASSTDRGNSPLHF. The CDR3 region has the DNA TGTGCCAGCAGTACGGACAGGGGCAATTCACCCCTCCACTTT.

V and J are TRBV3-1 (or the pseudogene TRBV3-2) and TRBJ1-2; maybe TRBD1 (6 bases). V gave up 4 bases and J gave up 7 bases, with 13 bases separating them. Germline assignment: CDR1 LGHDT and CDR2 YNNKEL (reference sequence). The CDR3 spans 13 residues. The CDR3 nucleotides are TGTGCCAGCAGCCCTTCAGGGGTTGGTGGCTACACCTTC. Residues: CASSPSGVGGYTF.

The chain has TRBV10-3 and TRBJ1-5; weak D call: TRBD1 (6 bases). CDR3 length: 13 residues. V was shortened by 3 bases and J by 9 bases, with 12 bases between the two germline ends. Looked up from germline, CDR1 is ENHRY and CDR2 is SYGVKD. CDR3 sequence: CAISEDRPMPQHF. The DNA for the CDR3 is TGTGCCATCAGTGAAGACAGGCCAATGCCCCAGCATTTT.

This chain uses TRBV5-4 with TRBJ1-1, with 7 bases lining up with TRBD1. Germline loops: CDR1 SGHNT, CDR2 YYREEE (reference sequence). V dropped 3 bases and J dropped 1; count of bases not matched to a gene: 3. This CDR3 spans 14 amino acids. CDR3 loop: CASSSTGTNTEAFF. Written as DNA, the CDR3 is TGTGCCAGCAGCTCGACAGGGACGAACACTGAAGCTTTCTTT.

In the case of this clone: Other DNA sequences of this sample code for an identical CDR3. V and J are TRBV18 and TRBJ1-6, with 9 bases aligning to TRBD1. Trimming cost V 2 bases and J 7 bases; bases outside gene matches: 3. The CDR3 extends over 15 amino acids. Germline V gene sequence: CDR1 KGHSH, CDR2 LQKENI. For the CDR3, the DNA is TGTGCCAGCTCACCAGGGACAGGGAGCAATTCACCCCTCCACTTT. Protein product: CASSPGTGSNSPLHF.

The CDR3 region has the DNA TGTGCCAGCAGCCAAGGACAGGGCGGCCCTAACTATGGCTACACCTTC. It codes for CASSQGQGGPNYGYTF. V usage is TRBV3-1 (or the pseudogene TRBV3-2) and J usage is TRBJ1-2; TRBD1 matches 7 bases. V gave up 1 base and J gave up 0 bases; unmatched junction bases: 5. Germline CDR1 and CDR2: LGHDT and YNNKEL (reference sequence). The CDR3 length is 16 residues.